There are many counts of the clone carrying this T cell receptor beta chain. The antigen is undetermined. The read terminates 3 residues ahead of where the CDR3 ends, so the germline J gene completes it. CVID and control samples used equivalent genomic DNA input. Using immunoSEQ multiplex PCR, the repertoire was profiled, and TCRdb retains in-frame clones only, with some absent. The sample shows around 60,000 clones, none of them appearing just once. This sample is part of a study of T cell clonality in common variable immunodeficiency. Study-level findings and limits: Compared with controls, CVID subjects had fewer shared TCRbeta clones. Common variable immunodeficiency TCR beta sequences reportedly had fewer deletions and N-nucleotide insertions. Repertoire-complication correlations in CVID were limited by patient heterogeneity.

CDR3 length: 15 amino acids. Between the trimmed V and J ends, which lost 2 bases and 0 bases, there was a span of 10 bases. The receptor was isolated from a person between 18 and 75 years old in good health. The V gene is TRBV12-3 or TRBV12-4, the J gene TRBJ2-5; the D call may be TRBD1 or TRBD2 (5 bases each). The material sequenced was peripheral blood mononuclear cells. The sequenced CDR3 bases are TGTGCCAGCAGTTTACGAGGGGCTTACCAAGAGACC. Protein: CASSLRGAYQET. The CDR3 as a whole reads CASSLRGAYQETQYF.